This T cell receptor (beta chain) comes out of a study of immune characterization of retroperitoneal liposarcoma. MiXCR, applied by TCRdb to the PCR reads, yields one record per CDR3 protein. The repertoire holds about 9,600 distinct CDR3 sequences, around 30% seen once, with about 8% in the top ten. The CDR3 sequence is 14 residues long. CDR1 MRHNA and CDR2 SNTAGT come from the germline V gene. V was clipped by 0 bases and J by 7 bases, with 7 bases between them. This TCR was sampled from a male donor with retroperitoneal liposarcoma. Sequencing was carried out using tumor tissue. V gene TRBV6-4 combines with J gene TRBJ1-6; a weak D match, TRBD1 (5 bases). The CDR3 DNA sequence: TGTGCCAGCAGTGACTCAGCAGGGAATTCACCCCTCCACTTT. It is translated as CASSDSAGNSPLHF.